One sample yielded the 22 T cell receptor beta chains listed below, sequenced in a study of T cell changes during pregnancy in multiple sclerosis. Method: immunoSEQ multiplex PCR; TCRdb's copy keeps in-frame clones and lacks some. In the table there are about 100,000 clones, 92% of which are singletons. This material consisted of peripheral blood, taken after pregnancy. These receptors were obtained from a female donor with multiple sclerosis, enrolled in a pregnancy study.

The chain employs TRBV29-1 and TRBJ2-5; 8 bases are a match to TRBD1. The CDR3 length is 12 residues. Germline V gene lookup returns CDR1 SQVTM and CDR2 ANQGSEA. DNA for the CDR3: TGCAGAGTACAGGGGGATGGAGAGACCCAGTACTTC. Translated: CRVQGDGETQYF.

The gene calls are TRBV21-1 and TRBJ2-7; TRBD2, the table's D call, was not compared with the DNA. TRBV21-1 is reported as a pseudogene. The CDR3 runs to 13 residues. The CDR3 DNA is TGTGCCAGCAGCAATACTAGCGAAAACGAGCAGTACTTC. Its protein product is CASSNTSENEQYF.

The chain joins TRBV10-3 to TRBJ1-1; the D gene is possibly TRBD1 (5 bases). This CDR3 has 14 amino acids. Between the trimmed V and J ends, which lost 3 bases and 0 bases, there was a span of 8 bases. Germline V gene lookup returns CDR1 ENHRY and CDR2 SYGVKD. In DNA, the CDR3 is TGTGCCATCAGTGAATCGACAGTGAACACTGAAGCTTTCTTT. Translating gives CAISESTVNTEAFF.

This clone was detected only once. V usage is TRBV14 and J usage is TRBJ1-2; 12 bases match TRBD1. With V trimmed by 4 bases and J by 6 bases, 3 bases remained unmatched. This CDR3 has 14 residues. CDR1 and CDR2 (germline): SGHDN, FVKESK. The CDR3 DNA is TGTGCCAGCAGCCTAGGGACAGGGGGCGATGGCTACACCTTC. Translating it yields CASSLGTGGDGYTF.

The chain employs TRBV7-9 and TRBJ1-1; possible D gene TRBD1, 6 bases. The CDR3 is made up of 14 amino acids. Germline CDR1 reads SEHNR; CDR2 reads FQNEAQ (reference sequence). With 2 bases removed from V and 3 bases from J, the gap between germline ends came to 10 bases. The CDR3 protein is CASSLSRGDTEAFF. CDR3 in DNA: TGTGCCAGCAGCTTATCCAGGGGAGACACTGAAGCTTTCTTT.

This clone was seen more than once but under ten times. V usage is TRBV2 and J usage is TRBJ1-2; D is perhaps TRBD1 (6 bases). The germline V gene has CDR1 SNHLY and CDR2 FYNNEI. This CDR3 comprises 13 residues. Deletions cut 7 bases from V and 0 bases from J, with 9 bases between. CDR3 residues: CASNQGSNYGYTF. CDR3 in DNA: TGTGCCAGCAATCAGGGGTCTAACTATGGCTACACCTTC. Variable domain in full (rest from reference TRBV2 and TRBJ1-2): EPEVTQTPSHQVTQMGQEVILRCVPISNHLYFYWYRQILGQKVEFLVSFYNNEISEKSEIFDDQFSVERPDGSNFTLKIRSTKLEDSAMYFCASNQGSNYGYTFGSGTRLTVV.

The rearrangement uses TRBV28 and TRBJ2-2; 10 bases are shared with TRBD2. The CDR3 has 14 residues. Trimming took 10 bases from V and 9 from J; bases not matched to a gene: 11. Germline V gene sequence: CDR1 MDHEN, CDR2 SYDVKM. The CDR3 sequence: CATDASGSGWELFF. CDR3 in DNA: TGTGCCACGGATGCTAGCGGGAGCGGGTGGGAGCTGTTTTTT.

The CDR3 DNA sequence: TGTGCCAGCAGCTTAGGGGCGGGGGGGCTCCTTCAGTACTTC. Its translation: CASSLGAGGLLQYF. V gene TRBV13 combines with J gene TRBJ2-4, with 9 bases identical to TRBD2. The CDR3 is 14 residues long. The trim removed 0 bases at V and 11 bases at J, leaving 5 bases unmatched. In germline, CDR1 is PRHDT, CDR2 FYEKMQ (reference sequence).

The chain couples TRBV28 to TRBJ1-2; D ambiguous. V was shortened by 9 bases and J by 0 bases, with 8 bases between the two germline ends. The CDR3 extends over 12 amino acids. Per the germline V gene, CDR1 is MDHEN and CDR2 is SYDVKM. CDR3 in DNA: TGTGCCAGTGCCCAGACTAACTATGGCTACACCTTC. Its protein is CASAQTNYGYTF.

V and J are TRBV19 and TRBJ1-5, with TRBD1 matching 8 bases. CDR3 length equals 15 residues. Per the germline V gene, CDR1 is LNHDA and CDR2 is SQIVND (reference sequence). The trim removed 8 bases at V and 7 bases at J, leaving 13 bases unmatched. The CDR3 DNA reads TGTGCCAGTTCGGACAGGGTAGGAGGTCGGCAGCCCCAGCATTTT. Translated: CASSDRVGGRQPQHF.

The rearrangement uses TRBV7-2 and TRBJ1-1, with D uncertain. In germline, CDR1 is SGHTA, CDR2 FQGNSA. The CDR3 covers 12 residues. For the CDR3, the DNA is TGTGCAGTGTCGAGGGCGGGAACTGAAGCTTTCTTT. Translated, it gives CAVSRAGTEAFF.

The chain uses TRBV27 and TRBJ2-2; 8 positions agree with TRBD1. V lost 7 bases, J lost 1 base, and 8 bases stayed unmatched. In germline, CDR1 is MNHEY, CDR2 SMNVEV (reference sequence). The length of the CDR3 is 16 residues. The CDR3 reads CASTSPGQENTGELFF. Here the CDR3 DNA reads TGTGCCAGCACATCGCCGGGACAGGAGAACACCGGGGAGCTGTTTTTT.

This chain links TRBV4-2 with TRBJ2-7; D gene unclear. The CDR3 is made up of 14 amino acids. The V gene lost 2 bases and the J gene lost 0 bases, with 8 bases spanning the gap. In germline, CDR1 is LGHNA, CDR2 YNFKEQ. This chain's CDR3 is CASSQRRSSYEQYF. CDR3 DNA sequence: TGTGCCAGCAGCCAACGACGGAGCTCCTACGAGCAGTACTTC.

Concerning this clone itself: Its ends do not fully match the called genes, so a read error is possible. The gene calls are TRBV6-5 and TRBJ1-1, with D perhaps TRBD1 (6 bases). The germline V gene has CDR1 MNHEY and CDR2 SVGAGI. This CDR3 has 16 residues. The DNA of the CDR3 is TGTGCCAGCAGTTACTCTTATATGGGGACAAACATTGAAGCTTTCTTT. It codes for CASSYSYMGTNIEAFF.

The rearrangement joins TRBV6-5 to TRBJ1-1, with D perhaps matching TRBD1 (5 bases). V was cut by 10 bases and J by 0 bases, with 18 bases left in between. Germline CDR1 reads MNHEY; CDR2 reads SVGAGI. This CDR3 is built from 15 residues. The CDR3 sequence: CATQPRGTMNTEAFF. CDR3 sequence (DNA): TGTGCCACCCAGCCGCGGGGGACCATGAACACTGAAGCTTTCTTT.

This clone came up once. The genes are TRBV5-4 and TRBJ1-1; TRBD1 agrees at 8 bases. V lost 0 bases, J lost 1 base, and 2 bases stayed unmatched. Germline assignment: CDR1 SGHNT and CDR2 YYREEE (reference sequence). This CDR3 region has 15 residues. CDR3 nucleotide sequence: TGTGCCAGCAGCTTGGCGGGGACAGGGAACACTGAAGCTTTCTTT. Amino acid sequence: CASSLAGTGNTEAFF.

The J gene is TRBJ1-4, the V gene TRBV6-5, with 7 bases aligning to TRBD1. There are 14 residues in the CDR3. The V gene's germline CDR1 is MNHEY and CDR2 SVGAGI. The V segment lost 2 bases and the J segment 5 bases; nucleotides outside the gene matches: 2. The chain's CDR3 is CASSYRGQNEKLFF. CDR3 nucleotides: TGTGCCAGCAGTTACCGGGGACAGAATGAAAAACTGTTTTTT.

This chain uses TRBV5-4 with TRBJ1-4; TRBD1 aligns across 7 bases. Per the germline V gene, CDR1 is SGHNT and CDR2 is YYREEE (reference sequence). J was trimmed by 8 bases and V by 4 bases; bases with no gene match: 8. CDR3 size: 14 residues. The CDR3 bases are TGTGCCAGCAGCCTCGACAGGGCGGACGAAAAACTGTTTTTT. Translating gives CASSLDRADEKLFF.

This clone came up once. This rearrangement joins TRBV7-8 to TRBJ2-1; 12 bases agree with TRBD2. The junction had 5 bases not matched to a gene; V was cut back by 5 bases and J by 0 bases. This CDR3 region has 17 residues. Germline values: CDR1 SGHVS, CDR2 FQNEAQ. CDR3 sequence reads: CASSLLAGGVSYNEQFF. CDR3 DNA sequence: TGTGCCAGCAGCCTACTAGCGGGAGGCGTCTCCTACAATGAGCAGTTCTTC.

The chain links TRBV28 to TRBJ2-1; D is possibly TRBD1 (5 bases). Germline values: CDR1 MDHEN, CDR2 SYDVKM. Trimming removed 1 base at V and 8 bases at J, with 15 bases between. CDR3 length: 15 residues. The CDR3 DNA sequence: TGTGCCAGCAGTTTATTGTCCCCAGGGCAGGATGAGCAGTTCTTC. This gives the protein CASSLLSPGQDEQFF. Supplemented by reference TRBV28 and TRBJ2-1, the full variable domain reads DVKVTQSSRYLVKRTGEKVFLECVQDMDHENMFWYRQDPGLGLRLIYFSYDVKMKEKGDIPEGYSVSREKKERFSLILESASTNQTSMYLCASSLLSPGQDEQFFGPGTRLTVL.

The CDR3 loop reads CASSPRPRGLGNTIYF. For the CDR3, the DNA is TGTGCCAGCAGCCCCAGGCCCAGGGGGCTGGGAAACACCATATATTTT. The genes are TRBV11-2 and TRBJ1-3; 8 nucleotides match TRBD1. Trimming took 5 bases from V and 4 from J; bases not matched to a gene: 10. The germline CDR1 and CDR2 sequences are SGHAT and FQNNGV. The CDR3 sequence is 16 residues long.

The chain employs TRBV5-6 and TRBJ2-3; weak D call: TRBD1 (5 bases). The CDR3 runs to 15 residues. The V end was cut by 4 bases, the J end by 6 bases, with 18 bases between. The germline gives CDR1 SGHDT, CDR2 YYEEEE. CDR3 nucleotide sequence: TGTGCCAGCAGCATGGCGACAGCCTTCTGGGATACGCAGTATTTT. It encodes CASSMATAFWDTQYF.